Listed here are 21 T cell receptor beta chains from one sample, sequenced in a study of cytomegalovirus exposure and HLA in healthy donors. PCR primers comprised 60 Vbeta and 13 Jbeta primers. Libraries were prepared by immunoSEQ multiplex PCR; TCRdb keeps only in-frame clonotypes and omits some of them. The repertoire holds 150,000 to 200,000 clones, with around three quarters as singletons. The material sequenced was PBMCs. The source of these receptors is a woman in her twenties or thirties in good health and CMV-seropositive.

The rearrangement joins TRBV11-2 to TRBJ2-7, with 8 bases fitting TRBD1. Germline V gene lookup returns CDR1 SGHAT and CDR2 FQNNGV. V shed 2 bases and J 3 bases; nucleotides not matched to a gene: 6. The CDR3 is made up of 15 amino acids. CDR3 residues: CASSLKTGAVYEQYF. DNA for the CDR3: TGTGCCAGCAGCTTAAAGACAGGGGCTGTCTACGAGCAGTACTTC.

This chain joins TRBV5-6 and TRBJ1-2; 7 bases are shared with TRBD1. Germline assignment: CDR1 SGHDT and CDR2 YYEEEE. CDR3 length: 16 amino acids. With V trimmed by 4 bases and J by 7 bases, 16 bases remained unmatched. The DNA for the CDR3 is TGTGCCAGCAGCCGACAGGGTTTCAGGGGCCATTCTGGCTACACCTTC. Amino acids: CASSRQGFRGHSGYTF.

The chain employs TRBV5-1 and TRBJ1-2, with 8 bases lining up with TRBD1. J was trimmed by 7 bases and V by 0 bases; bases with no gene match: 11. Germline V CDR1 and CDR2: SGHRS, YFSETQ. CDR3 length: 16 amino acids. Here the CDR3 DNA reads TGCGCCAGCAGCTTGGCCGGGACAGGAAGGATCGGTGGCTACACCTTC. Protein: CASSLAGTGRIGGYTF.

The chain recombines TRBV18 with TRBJ2-5; 7 bases line up with TRBD1. Germline CDR1 and CDR2: KGHSH and LQKENI. With V trimmed by 1 base and J by 4 bases, 6 bases remained unmatched. The CDR3 contains 15 residues. CDR3 in DNA: TGTGCCAGCTCACCACTCGGACAGGTAGGAGAGACCCAGTACTTC. This sequence encodes CASSPLGQVGETQYF.

Here the CDR3 reads CASSLAQNYGYTF. The CDR3 DNA reads as TGTGCCAGCAGTTTAGCACAGAACTATGGCTACACCTTC. This chain links TRBV27 with TRBJ1-2; D unresolved. V was pared by 2 bases and J by 2 bases, with 6 bases between. The CDR3 spans 13 residues. CDR1 is MNHEY and CDR2 is SMNVEV in the germline V gene (reference sequence).

Only a few counts were recorded for this clone. This chain joins TRBV7-9 and TRBJ2-1; 8 nucleotides align to TRBD1. The V gene end was trimmed by 4 bases and the J gene end by 7 bases; junction bases not matched to a gene: 12. Germline assignment: CDR1 SEHNR and CDR2 FQNEAQ (reference sequence). This CDR3 is built from 16 residues. The CDR3 bases are TGTGCCAGCAGCTATAGGGGCGGACAGGGTCGTAATGAGCAGTTCTTC. Translating gives CASSYRGGQGRNEQFF.

The chain uses TRBV29-1 and TRBJ2-7; 7 nucleotides line up with TRBD2. This CDR3 region has 13 residues. J gave up 5 bases and V 6 bases, and 10 bases lay outside the gene matches. CDR1 is SQVTM and CDR2 is ANQGSEA in the germline V gene. The CDR3 bases are TGCAGCGTGGCGGGGGACCCTGGCGACGAGCAGTACTTC. Protein: CSVAGDPGDEQYF.

The chain recombines TRBV30 with TRBJ2-2; D remains ambiguous. CDR1 GTSNPN and CDR2 SVGIG come from the germline V gene (reference sequence). The CDR3 consists of 11 residues. Trimming took off 2 bases at V and 5 bases at J, with 3 bases between the two ends. CDR3 DNA: TGTGCCTGGAGTCTTACCGGGGAGCTGTTTTTT. Its protein product is CAWSLTGELFF. Filled out from reference TRBV30 and TRBJ2-2, the complete variable domain reads SQTIHQWPATLVQPVGSPLSLECTVEGTSNPNLYWYRQAAGRGLQLLFYSVGIGQISSEVPQNLSASRPQDRQFILSSKKLLLSDSGFYLCAWSLTGELFFGEGSRLTVL.

CDR3 sequence: CASSLFGYNEQFF. DNA of the CDR3: TGCGCCAGCAGCTTGTTCGGGTACAATGAGCAGTTCTTC. This sequence joins TRBV5-1 and TRBJ2-1; D is unclear. V was trimmed by 1 base and J by 4 bases, leaving 6 bases between them. CDR1 and CDR2 from the germline V gene are SGHRS and YFSETQ. CDR3 size: 13 residues.

The chain is built from TRBV9 and TRBJ2-5; 7 bases fit TRBD2. Germline loops: CDR1 SGDLS, CDR2 YYNGEE. CDR3 length equals 15 residues. The ends lost 1 base at V and 2 bases at J; junction bases unmatched: 5. This chain's CDR3 is CASSVLAGSQETQYF. CDR3 nucleotides: TGTGCCAGCAGCGTATTAGCGGGCTCTCAAGAGACCCAGTACTTC. Full variable domain (outside the CDR3, taken from reference TRBV9 and TRBJ2-5): DSGVTQTPKHLITATGQRVTLRCSPRSGDLSVYWYQQSLDQGLQFLIQYYNGEERAKGNILERFSAQQFPDLHSELNLSSLELGDSALYFCASSVLAGSQETQYFGPGTRLLVL.

The J gene is TRBJ2-7, the V gene TRBV18; 12 bases are shared with TRBD2. Germline values: CDR1 KGHSH, CDR2 LQKENI. CDR3 length equals 20 residues. The V segment lost 6 bases and the J segment 3 bases; nucleotides outside the gene matches: 21. The DNA for the CDR3 is TGTGCCAGCTCCCTTATATCGCGGCCTAGCGGGAGGGTAAGACACTACGAGCAGTACTTC. This translates into CASSLISRPSGRVRHYEQYF.

This chain connects TRBV4-3 to TRBJ1-4; D gene uncertain. The V gene's germline CDR1 is LGHNA and CDR2 YSLEER. The CDR3 is 17 residues long. V was shortened by 0 bases and J by 8 bases, with 19 bases between the two germline ends. CDR3 in amino acids: CASSQERSLRDQEKLFF. As DNA, the CDR3 is TGCGCCAGCAGCCAAGAACGATCGTTGAGGGATCAGGAAAAACTGTTTTTT.

J is TRBJ2-1 and V is TRBV5-4; 10 nucleotides match TRBD2. V was pared by 2 bases and J by 6 bases, with 8 bases of the junction left unmatched. Per the germline V gene, CDR1 is SGHNT and CDR2 is YYREEE (reference sequence). The CDR3 is 16 residues long. CDR3 region: CASSFGLAGEINEQFF. Written as DNA, the CDR3 is TGTGCCAGCAGCTTTGGGCTAGCGGGAGAGATCAATGAGCAGTTCTTC.

Comment on this clone: Within the sample, other DNA sequences also encode this same CDR3. The V call is TRBV7-9, the J call TRBJ1-1; TRBD1 aligns across 9 bases. The CDR3 runs to 15 residues. Germline assignment: CDR1 SEHNR and CDR2 FQNEAQ (reference sequence). V was pared by 5 bases and J by 0 bases, with 4 bases of the junction left unmatched. CDR3 amino acids: CASSLGQGLNTEAFF. CDR3 sequence (DNA): TGTGCCAGCAGCCTCGGACAGGGGCTGAACACTGAAGCTTTCTTT.

The chain carries TRBV5-6 and TRBJ1-4; TRBD1 agrees at 10 bases. The V and J ends lost 4 bases and 7 bases, in that order; junction bases with no gene match: 10. Germline assignment: CDR1 SGHDT and CDR2 YYEEEE. The length of the CDR3 is 16 residues. CDR3 sequence (DNA): TGTGCCAGCAGCGCCTCCGACAGGGGGCGGGGTGAAAAACTGTTTTTT. It yields the protein CASSASDRGRGEKLFF.

The chain recombines TRBV6-5 with TRBJ2-2, with TRBD1 identical over 7 bases. After removal of 5 bases from V and 2 bases from J, the junction contained 2 bases not matched to a gene. The germline V gene has CDR1 MNHEY and CDR2 SVGAGI. This CDR3 contains 14 residues. CDR3 sequence (DNA): TGTGCCAGCAGTCGGACAGGCAACACCGGGGAGCTGTTTTTT. The encoded protein is CASSRTGNTGELFF.

This chain joins TRBV9 and TRBJ2-4; the D is unclear. V shed 0 bases and J shed 2 bases, with 9 bases lying between them. The CDR3 is 15 residues long. The germline CDR1 and CDR2 sequences are SGDLS and YYNGEE. The CDR3 DNA is TGTGCCAGCAGCGTAGGAGGCGCCTCCAAAAACATTCAGTACTTC. This translates into CASSVGGASKNIQYF.

This clone has only a few counts. The chain employs TRBV21-1 and TRBJ2-5; the table's D call TRBD2 went unverified against the DNA. TRBV21-1 is noted as a pseudogene. This CDR3 has 12 residues. As DNA, the CDR3 is TGTGCCAGCCGGGGGGGGCAAGAGACCCAGTACTTC. This gives the protein CASRGGQETQYF.

This chain links TRBV4-1 with TRBJ1-2; 10 bases line up with TRBD1. The ends lost 2 bases at V and 0 bases at J; junction bases unmatched: 9. The germline gives CDR1 MGHRA, CDR2 YSYEKL. CDR3 length equals 18 residues. DNA of the CDR3: TGCGCCAGCAGCCAACCGCGACAGGGGGCGCGCGCTAACTATGGCTACACCTTC. It is translated as CASSQPRQGARANYGYTF.

The V and J genes are TRBV13 and TRBJ2-1; 9 positions agree with TRBD2. Germline trimming cut 5 bases from V and 3 bases from J; bases unmatched to any gene: 8. This CDR3 contains 16 residues. The germline gives CDR1 PRHDT, CDR2 FYEKMQ (reference sequence). The CDR3 loop is CASSPDYSGGYNEQFF. CDR3 coding DNA: TGTGCCAGCAGCCCCGACTATAGCGGGGGCTACAATGAGCAGTTCTTC.

This clone appeared once. This chain joins TRBV5-4 and TRBJ2-7; a possible D gene is TRBD1 (6 bases). This CDR3 comprises 13 residues. Germline lookup yields CDR1 SGHNT and CDR2 YYREEE (reference sequence). Trimming took 4 bases from V and 0 from J, leaving 8 bases between them. CDR3 bases: TGTGCCAGCAGCCGGGACAACTCCTACGAGCAGTACTTC. It codes for CASSRDNSYEQYF.